The clone carrying this T cell receptor (beta chain) was counted a few times. Antigen unknown. The record originates from a study of T-cell memory formation after mild COVID-19. MiXCR, applied by TCRdb to the 5' RACE reads, yields one record per CDR3 protein. The sample includes hundreds of thousands of distinct CDR3 sequences, roughly 17% of them seen just once. Study-wide results and caveats: SARS-CoV-2 specificity of second-wave clones peaking day 37 was unconfirmed.

Trimming at V came to 4 bases and at J to 4 bases, leaving 6 bases not matched to a gene. This CDR3 has 15 residues. This clonotype was obtained from an adult woman who had mild COVID-19 (a few samples of this study predate the infection). Cell type and time point are not known. The chain is built from TRBV12-3 or TRBV12-4 and TRBJ1-4, with TRBD1 identical over 7 bases. Sequenced sample: PBMCs or a T cell subset sorted from them (not recorded which). The CDR3 DNA reads TGTGCCAGCAGTTCACCGACAGGGAGTAATGAAAAACTGTTTTTT. Amino acid sequence: CASSSPTGSNEKLFF.